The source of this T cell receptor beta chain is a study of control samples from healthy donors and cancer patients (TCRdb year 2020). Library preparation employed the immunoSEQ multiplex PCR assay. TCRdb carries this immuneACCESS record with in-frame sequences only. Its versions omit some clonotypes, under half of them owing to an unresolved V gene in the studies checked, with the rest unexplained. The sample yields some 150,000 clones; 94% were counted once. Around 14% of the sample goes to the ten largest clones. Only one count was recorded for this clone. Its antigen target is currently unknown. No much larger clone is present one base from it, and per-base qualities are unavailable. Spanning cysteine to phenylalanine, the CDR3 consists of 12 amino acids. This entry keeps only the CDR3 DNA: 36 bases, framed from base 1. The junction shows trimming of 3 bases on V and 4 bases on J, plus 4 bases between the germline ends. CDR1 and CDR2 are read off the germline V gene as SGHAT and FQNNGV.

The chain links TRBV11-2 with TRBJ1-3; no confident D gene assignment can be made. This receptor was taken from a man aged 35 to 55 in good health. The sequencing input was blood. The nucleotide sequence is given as TGTGCCAGCAGCTTGCGAGGAAACACCATATATTTT. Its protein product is CASSLRGNTIYF.